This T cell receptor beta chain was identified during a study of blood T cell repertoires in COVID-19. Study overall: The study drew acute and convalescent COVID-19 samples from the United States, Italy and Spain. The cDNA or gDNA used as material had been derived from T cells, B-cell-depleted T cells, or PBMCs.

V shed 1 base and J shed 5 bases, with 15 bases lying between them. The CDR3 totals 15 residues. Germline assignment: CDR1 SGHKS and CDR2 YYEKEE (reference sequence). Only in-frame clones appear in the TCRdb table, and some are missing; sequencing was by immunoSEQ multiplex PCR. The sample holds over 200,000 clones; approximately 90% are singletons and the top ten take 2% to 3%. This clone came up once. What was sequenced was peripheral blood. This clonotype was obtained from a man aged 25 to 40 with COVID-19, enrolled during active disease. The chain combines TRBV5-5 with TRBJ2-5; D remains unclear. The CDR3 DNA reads TGTGCCAGCAGCTTGAATGTTAACGTCAGGGAGACCCAGTACTTC. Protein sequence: CASSLNVNVRETQYF.